These 8 T cell receptor beta chains were all obtained from the same sample, sequenced in a study of cytomegalovirus exposure and HLA in healthy donors. PCR primers comprised 60 Vbeta and 13 Jbeta primers. Sequencing used immunoSEQ multiplex PCR; TCRdb keeps in-frame clones, though not all of them. The sample lists 180,000 or so clones, around 77% occurring once. The sample comprised PBMCs. The receptors were sampled from a woman aged 25 to 39 in good health and CMV-seronegative.

The chain carries TRBV6-1 and TRBJ2-3; 8 bases are a match to TRBD2. The trim removed 6 bases at V and 3 bases at J, leaving 8 bases unmatched. CDR3 length: 15 amino acids. Germline V gives CDR1 MNHNS, CDR2 SASEGT. The CDR3 DNA follows: TGTGCCAGCAGATCCCGGGAGGGGGGAACAGATACGCAGTATTTT. Residues: CASRSREGGTDTQYF.

This clone occurred once. The J gene is TRBJ2-5, the V gene TRBV7-2, with unresolved D. The J call may be faulty, since TRBJ2-7 better matches the DNA end. Germline V gene sequence: CDR1 SGHTA, CDR2 FQGNSA. The CDR3 extends over 12 amino acids. As DNA, the CDR3 is TGTGCCAGCAGCTTATCTTTCTCCGAGCAGTACTTC. This gives the protein CASSLSFSEQYF.

This sequence joins TRBV5-1 and TRBJ2-7; 9 bases line up with TRBD1. Germline V gene sequence: CDR1 SGHRS, CDR2 YFSETQ. Unmatched junction bases numbered 8, after V lost 4 bases and J lost 6 bases. CDR3 length: 14 residues. CDR3 protein: CASSQGGQGGEQYF. CDR3 coding DNA: TGCGCCAGCAGCCAAGGGGGACAGGGTGGCGAGCAGTACTTC.

This rearrangement joins TRBV6-1 to TRBJ1-6, with a possible D match to TRBD1 (5 bases). V lost 0 bases and J 6 bases, leaving 9 bases between the germline ends. Germline loops: CDR1 MNHNS, CDR2 SASEGT. The CDR3 contains 15 residues. CDR3 protein: CASSEASGTNSPLHF. CDR3 sequence (DNA): TGTGCCAGCAGTGAAGCGAGCGGGACTAATTCACCCCTCCACTTT.

The sample holds one count of this clone. The chain joins TRBV5-1 to TRBJ2-6; tentative D call: TRBD1 (6 bases). Germline assignment: CDR1 SGHRS and CDR2 YFSETQ. The V and J ends lost 2 bases and 1 base respectively, with 7 bases between them. The length of the CDR3 is 15 residues. In DNA form, the CDR3 reads TGCGCCAGCAGCTTAGGGGGATCTGGGGCCAACGTCCTGACTTTC. This encodes CASSLGGSGANVLTF.

As concerns this clone: Other DNA sequences in the same sample also yield this CDR3. This chain's CDR3 is CSVGQGDTEAFF. The CDR3 DNA reads TGCAGCGTTGGACAGGGTGACACTGAAGCTTTCTTT. The chain uses TRBV29-1 and TRBJ1-1, with TRBD1 matching over 7 bases. CDR1 is SQVTM, CDR2 ANQGSEA, per germline. The V gene end was trimmed by 4 bases and the J gene end by 3 bases; junction bases not matched to a gene: 2. The CDR3 covers 12 residues.

The rearrangement uses TRBV20-1 and TRBJ2-2; D is unresolved. This CDR3 region has 11 residues. V shed 6 bases and J shed 7 bases, with 9 bases lying between them. Germline V lookup: CDR1 DFQATT, CDR2 SNEGSKA (reference sequence). CDR3 nucleotide sequence: TGCAGTGCCTATTTGCGCGGGGAGCTGTTTTTT. This translates into CSAYLRGELFF.

The chain carries TRBV4-2 and TRBJ2-1; TRBD2 matches at 11 bases. The CDR3 loop spans 18 amino acids. Germline assignment: CDR1 LGHNA and CDR2 YNFKEQ. The V gene end was trimmed by 2 bases and the J gene end by 4 bases; junction bases not matched to a gene: 10. CDR3 sequence reads: CASSQSGLAGGSYNEQFF. DNA of the CDR3: TGTGCCAGCAGCCAAAGTGGGTTAGCGGGGGGGTCTTACAATGAGCAGTTCTTC.